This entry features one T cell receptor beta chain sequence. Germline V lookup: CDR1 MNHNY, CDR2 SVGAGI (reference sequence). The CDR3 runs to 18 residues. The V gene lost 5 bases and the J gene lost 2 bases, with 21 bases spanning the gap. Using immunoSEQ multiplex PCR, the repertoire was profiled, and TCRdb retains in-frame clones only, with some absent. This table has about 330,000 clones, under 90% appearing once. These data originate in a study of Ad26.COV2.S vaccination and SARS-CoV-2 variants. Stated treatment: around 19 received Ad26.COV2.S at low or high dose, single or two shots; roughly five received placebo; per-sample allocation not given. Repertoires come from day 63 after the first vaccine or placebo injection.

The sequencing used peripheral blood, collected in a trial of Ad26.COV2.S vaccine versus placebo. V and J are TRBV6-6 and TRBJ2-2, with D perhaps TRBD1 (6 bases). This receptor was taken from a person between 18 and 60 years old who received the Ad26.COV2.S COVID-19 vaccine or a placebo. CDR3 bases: TGTGCCAGCAGTCCGGAACAGGGCAGTAACTATAACACCGGGGAGCTGTTTTTT. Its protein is CASSPEQGSNYNTGELFF.